Included here is one TCR beta chain sequence, with context. Its antigen is currently unknown. Frozen unsorted single-cell suspensions supplied the genomic DNA. This sample stems from a study of immune cell composition in non-small cell lung cancer. Study-level background: Most cases were lung adenocarcinoma or squamous cell carcinoma.

The data were produced by immunoSEQ multiplex PCR, yet TCRdb's version contains in-frame clones alone and is incomplete. The table records around 1,600 clones, 80% to 85% of them present only once. Findings and limits, study-wide: Adenocarcinomas with higher top tumour-associated clone frequency had more reactive TILs.

The germline V gene has CDR1 SGHRS and CDR2 YFSETQ. Trimming stripped 4 bases from V and 0 bases from J, with 13 bases between. The CDR3 length is 16 residues. This receptor was taken from a human donor with non-small cell lung cancer. The rearrangement joins TRBV5-1 to TRBJ1-4, with D possibly matching TRBD1 (6 bases). The sequenced sample was lung tumor tissue. The CDR3 DNA sequence: TGCGCCAGCAGCCCGGGGACACATGCAACTAATGAAAAACTGTTTTTT. Encoded protein: CASSPGTHATNEKLFF.